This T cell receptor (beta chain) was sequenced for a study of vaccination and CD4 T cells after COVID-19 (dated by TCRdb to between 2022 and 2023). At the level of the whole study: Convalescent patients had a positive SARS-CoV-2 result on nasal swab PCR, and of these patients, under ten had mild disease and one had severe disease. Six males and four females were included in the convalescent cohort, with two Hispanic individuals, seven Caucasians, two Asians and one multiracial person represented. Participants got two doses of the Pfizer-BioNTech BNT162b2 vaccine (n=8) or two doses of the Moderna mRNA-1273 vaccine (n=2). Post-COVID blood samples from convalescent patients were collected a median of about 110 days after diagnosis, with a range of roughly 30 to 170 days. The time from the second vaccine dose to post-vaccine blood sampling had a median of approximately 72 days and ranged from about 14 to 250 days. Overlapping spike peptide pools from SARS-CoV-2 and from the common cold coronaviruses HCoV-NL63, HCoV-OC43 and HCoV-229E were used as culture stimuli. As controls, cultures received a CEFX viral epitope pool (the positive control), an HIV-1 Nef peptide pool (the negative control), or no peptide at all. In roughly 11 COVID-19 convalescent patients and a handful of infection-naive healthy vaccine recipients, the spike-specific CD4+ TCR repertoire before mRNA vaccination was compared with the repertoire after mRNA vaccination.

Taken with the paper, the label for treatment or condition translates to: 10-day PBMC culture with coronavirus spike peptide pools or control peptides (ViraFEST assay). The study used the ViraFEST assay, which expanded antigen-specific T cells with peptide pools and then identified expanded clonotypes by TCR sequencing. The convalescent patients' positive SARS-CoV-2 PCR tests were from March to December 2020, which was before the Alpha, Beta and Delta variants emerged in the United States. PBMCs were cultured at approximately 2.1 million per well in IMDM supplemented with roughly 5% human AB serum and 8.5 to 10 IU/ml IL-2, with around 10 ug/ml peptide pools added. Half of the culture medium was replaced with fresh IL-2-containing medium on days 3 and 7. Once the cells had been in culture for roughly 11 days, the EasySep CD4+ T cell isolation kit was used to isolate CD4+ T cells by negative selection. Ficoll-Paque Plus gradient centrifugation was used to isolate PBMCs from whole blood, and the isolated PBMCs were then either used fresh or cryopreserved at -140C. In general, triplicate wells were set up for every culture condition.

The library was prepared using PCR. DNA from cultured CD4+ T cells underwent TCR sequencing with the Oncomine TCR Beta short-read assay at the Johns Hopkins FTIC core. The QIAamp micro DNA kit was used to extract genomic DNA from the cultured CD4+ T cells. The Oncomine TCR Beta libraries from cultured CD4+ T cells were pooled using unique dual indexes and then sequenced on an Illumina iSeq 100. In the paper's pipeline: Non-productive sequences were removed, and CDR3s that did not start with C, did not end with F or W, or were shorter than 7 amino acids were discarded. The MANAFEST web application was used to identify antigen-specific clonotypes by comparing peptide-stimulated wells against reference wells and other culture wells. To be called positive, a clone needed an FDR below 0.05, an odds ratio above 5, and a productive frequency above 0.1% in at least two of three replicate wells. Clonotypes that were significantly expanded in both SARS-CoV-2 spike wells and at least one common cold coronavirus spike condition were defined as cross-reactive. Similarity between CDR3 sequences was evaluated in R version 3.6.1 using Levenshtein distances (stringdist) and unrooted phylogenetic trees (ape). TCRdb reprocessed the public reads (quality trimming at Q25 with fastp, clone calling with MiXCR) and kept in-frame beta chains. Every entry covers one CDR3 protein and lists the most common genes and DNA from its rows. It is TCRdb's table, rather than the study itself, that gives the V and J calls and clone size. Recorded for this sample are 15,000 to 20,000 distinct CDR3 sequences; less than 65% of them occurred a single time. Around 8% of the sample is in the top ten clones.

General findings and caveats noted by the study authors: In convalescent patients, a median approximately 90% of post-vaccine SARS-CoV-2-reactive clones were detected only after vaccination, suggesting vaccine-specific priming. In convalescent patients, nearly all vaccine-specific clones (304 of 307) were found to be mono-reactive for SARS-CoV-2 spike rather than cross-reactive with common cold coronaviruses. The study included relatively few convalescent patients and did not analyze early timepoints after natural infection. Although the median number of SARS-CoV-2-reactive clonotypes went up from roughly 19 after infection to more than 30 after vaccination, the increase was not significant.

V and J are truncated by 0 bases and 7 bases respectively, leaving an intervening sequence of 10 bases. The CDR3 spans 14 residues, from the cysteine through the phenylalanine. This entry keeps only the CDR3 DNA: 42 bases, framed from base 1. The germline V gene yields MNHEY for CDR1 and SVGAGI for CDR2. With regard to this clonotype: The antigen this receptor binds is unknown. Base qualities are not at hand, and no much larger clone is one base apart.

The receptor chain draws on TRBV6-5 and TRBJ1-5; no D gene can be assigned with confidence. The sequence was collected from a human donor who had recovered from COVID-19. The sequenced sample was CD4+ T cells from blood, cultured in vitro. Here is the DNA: TGTGCCAGCAGTTACTCCTCGGGTCACCAGCCCCAGCATTTT. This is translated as CASSYSSGHQPQHF.